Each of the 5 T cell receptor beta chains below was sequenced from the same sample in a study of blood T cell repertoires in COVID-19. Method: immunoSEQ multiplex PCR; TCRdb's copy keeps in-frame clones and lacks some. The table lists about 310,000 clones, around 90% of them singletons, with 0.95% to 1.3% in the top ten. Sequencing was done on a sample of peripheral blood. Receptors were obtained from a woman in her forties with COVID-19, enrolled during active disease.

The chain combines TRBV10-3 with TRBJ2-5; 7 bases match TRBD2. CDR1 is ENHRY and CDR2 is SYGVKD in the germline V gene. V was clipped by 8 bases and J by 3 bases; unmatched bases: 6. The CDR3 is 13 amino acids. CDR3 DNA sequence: TGTGCCATCGCCAGGGCGGGGGAAGAGACCCAGTACTTC. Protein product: CAIARAGEETQYF.

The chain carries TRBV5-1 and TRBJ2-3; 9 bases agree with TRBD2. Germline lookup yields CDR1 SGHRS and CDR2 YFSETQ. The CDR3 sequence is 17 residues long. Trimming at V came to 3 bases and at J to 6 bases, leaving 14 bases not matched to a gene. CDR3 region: CASSSGTRGGVLDTQYF. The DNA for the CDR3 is TGCGCCAGCAGCTCGGGGACTCGCGGGGGGGTCTTGGATACGCAGTATTTT.

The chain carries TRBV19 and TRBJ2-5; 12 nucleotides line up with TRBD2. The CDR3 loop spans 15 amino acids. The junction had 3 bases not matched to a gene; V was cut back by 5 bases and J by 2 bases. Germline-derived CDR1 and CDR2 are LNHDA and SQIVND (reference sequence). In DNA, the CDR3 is TGTGCCAGTAGTGTCCTAGCGGGGGGGCAAGAGACCCAGTACTTC. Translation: CASSVLAGGQETQYF.

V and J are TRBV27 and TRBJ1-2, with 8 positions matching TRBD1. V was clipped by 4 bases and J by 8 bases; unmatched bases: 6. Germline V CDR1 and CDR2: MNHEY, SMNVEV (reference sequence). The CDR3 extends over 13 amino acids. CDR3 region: CASSYWTGQGYTF. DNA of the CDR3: TGTGCCAGCAGTTACTGGACAGGGCAGGGCTACACCTTC.

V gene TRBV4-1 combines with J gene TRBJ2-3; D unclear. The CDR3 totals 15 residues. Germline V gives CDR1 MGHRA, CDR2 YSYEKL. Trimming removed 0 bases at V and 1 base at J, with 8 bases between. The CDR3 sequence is CASSQEAPRTDTQYF. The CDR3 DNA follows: TGCGCCAGCAGCCAAGAGGCCCCTCGCACAGATACGCAGTATTTT.